One sample yielded the 10 T cell receptor beta chains listed below, sequenced in a study of cytomegalovirus exposure and HLA in healthy donors. With 60 Vbeta and 13 Jbeta primers, the PCR was carried out. This table comes from immunoSEQ multiplex PCR, and its TCRdb copy is limited to in-frame clones, with some not included. This table holds 140,000 to 150,000 clones, roughly 78% found once. Sequenced input: PBMCs. The source is a female donor in good health and CMV-seronegative.

The V gene is TRBV6-1, the J gene TRBJ1-2; D perhaps matches TRBD1 (5 bases). The CDR3 has 14 amino acids. V was clipped by 4 bases and J by 4 bases, with 13 bases between them. Germline V lookup: CDR1 MNHNS, CDR2 SASEGT. DNA for the CDR3: TGTGCCAGCAGTGTATCAGGGAACTTCTATGGCTACACCTTC. It specifies CASSVSGNFYGYTF.

The chain joins TRBV7-9 to TRBJ2-5; 8 bases agree with TRBD2. Trimming at V came to 1 base and at J to 4 bases, leaving 5 bases not matched to a gene. Germline CDR1 reads SEHNR; CDR2 reads FQNEAQ (reference sequence). The CDR3 has 15 amino acids. The CDR3 DNA sequence: TGTGCCAGCAGCTTAGTCGGGCGGGAGGTAGAGACCCAGTACTTC. This sequence encodes CASSLVGREVETQYF.

About this clone itself: One junction end disagrees with the germline gene, perhaps due to a read error. The V call is TRBV27, the J call TRBJ1-2; no firm D call. The germline CDR1 and CDR2 sequences are MNHEY and SMNVEV (reference sequence). This CDR3 has 13 residues. The CDR3 here is CASSPDGHYGYPF. As DNA, the CDR3 is TGTGCCAGCAGTCCCGACGGCCACTATGGCTACCCCTTC.

This CDR3 reads CASSLIAGSYEQYF. In DNA form, the CDR3 reads TGTGCCAGCAGTCTTATAGCGGGGTCCTACGAGCAGTACTTC. The genes are TRBV7-8 and TRBJ2-7; 8 bases are shared with TRBD2. The J segment lost 1 base and the V segment lost 6 bases, leaving 5 bases of the junction unmatched. The CDR3 is 14 residues long. CDR1 is SGHVS, CDR2 FQNEAQ, per germline.

The V gene is TRBV30, the J gene TRBJ1-1, with TRBD1 matching 9 bases. This CDR3 comprises 17 residues. Germline assignment: CDR1 GTSNPN and CDR2 SVGIG (reference sequence). V gave up 0 bases and J gave up 4 bases; unmatched junction bases: 12. The CDR3 DNA is TGTGCCTGGAGTGTACGACGACAGGGGGGAGTGGGCACTGAAGCTTTCTTT. Translated, it gives CAWSVRRQGGVGTEAFF. The full variable domain, its missing parts supplied by reference TRBV30 and TRBJ1-1, is SQTIHQWPATLVQPVGSPLSLECTVEGTSNPNLYWYRQAAGRGLQLLFYSVGIGQISSEVPQNLSASRPQDRQFILSSKKLLLSDSGFYLCAWSVRRQGGVGTEAFFGQGTRLTVV.

The chain combines TRBV29-1 with TRBJ1-2; 7 bases align to TRBD1. V gave up 3 bases and J gave up 6 bases; unmatched junction bases: 1. CDR3 length equals 11 residues. Germline CDR1 and CDR2: SQVTM and ANQGSEA. CDR3 in DNA: TGCAGCGTTGATCAGGGGGATGGCTACACCTTC. Protein product: CSVDQGDGYTF.

V gene TRBV27 combines with J gene TRBJ1-2; 8 nucleotides line up with TRBD1. Germline CDR1 and CDR2: MNHEY and SMNVEV (reference sequence). The CDR3 totals 14 residues. Trimming took 5 bases from V and 5 from J; bases not matched to a gene: 7. CDR3 DNA: TGTGCCAGCAGTCCGTGGACAGGGAATTATGGCTACACCTTC. It yields the protein CASSPWTGNYGYTF.

V is TRBV28 and J is TRBJ1-6; 9 nucleotides line up with TRBD1. There are 16 residues in the CDR3. V lost 2 bases to trimming and J lost 9 bases; unmatched junction nucleotides: 8. Germline assignment: CDR1 MDHEN and CDR2 SYDVKM. The CDR3, as DNA: TGTGCCAGCAGTTTACCCGGGACAGGGAGGAGTTCACCCCTCCACTTT. Translating gives CASSLPGTGRSSPLHF.

The chain has TRBV13 and TRBJ2-1; TRBD2 might be the D (5 bases). Germline CDR1 is PRHDT and CDR2 is FYEKMQ (reference sequence). The germline V and J ends were trimmed by 5 bases and 4 bases, with 15 bases remaining between them. The CDR3 totals 15 residues. CDR3 coding DNA: TGTGCCAGCAGCCCCCAGCGGACTTATTACAATGAGCAGTTCTTC. Translation: CASSPQRTYYNEQFF.

This clone was picked up many times. The chain joins TRBV7-9 to TRBJ1-1; D not resolved. Trimming shortened V by 6 bases and J by 4 bases, and 12 bases separated the two germline ends. CDR1 is SEHNR and CDR2 is FQNEAQ in the germline V gene (reference sequence). The CDR3 is 13 amino acids. This chain's CDR3 is CASSVSQATEAFF. The CDR3 nucleotides read TGTGCCAGCAGTGTTAGTCAGGCCACTGAAGCTTTCTTT. The full variable domain, with the rest looked up from reference TRBV7-9 and TRBJ1-1, is DTGVSQNPRHKITKRGQNVTFRCDPISEHNRLYWYRQTLGQGPEFLTYFQNEAQLEKSRLLSDRFSAERPKGSFSTLEIQRTEQGDSAMYLCASSVSQATEAFFGQGTRLTVV.